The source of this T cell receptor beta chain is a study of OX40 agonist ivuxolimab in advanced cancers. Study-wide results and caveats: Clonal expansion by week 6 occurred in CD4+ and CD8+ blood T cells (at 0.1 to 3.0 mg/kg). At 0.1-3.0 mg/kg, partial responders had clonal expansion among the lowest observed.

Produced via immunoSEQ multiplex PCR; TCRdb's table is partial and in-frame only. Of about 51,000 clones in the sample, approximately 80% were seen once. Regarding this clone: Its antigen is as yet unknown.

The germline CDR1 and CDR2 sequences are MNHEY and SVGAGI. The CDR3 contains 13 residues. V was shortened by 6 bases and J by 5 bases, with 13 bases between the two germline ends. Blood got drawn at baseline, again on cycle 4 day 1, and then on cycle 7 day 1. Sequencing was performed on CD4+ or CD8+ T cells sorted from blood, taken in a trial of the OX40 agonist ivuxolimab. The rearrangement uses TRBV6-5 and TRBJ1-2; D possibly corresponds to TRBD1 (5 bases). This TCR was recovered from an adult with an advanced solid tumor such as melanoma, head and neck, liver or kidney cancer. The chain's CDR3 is CASRDKGRYGYTF. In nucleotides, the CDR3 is TGTGCCAGCAGAGACAAGGGACGGTATGGCTACACCTTC.